The 2 T cell receptor beta chains presented below share a single source sample, sequenced in a study of T cells in Graves' hyperthyroidism and ophthalmopathy. Using RNA transcripts as the source, TCR beta CDR3 regions were amplified. Researchers ran a first-round RT-PCR on the TCR CDR3 using the HTBI primer set. Via MiXCR, TCRdb re-called the multiplex PCR reads, giving one row per CDR3 protein. The sample has hundreds of thousands of distinct CDR3 sequences, about 14% seen once. The sequenced sample consisted of blood. The receptors were sampled from a woman aged 40 to 50 with Graves' ophthalmopathy.

The gene calls are TRBV6-2 or TRBV6-3 and TRBJ1-1; no definite D call. The V end lost 7 bases, the J end lost 1 base, and 10 bases lay between the germline ends. The CDR3 sequence is 13 residues long. Germline CDR1 is MNHEY and CDR2 is SVGEGT. The CDR3 DNA sequence: TGTGCCAGCAACAGAAGATCGAACACTGAAGCTTTCTTT. Translated, it gives CASNRRSNTEAFF.

The rearrangement uses TRBV20-1 and TRBJ1-2, with TRBD1 matching 7 bases. CDR3 length equals 13 residues. Germline CDR1 is DFQATT and CDR2 is SNEGSKA (reference sequence). V lost 3 bases and J lost 2; bases outside the gene matches: 3. The CDR3 reads CSASPGQNYGYTF. The CDR3 DNA sequence: TGCAGTGCTAGCCCGGGACAGAACTATGGCTACACCTTC.